The TCR beta chain under discussion was sequenced for a study of cytomegalovirus exposure and HLA in healthy donors. Study-level points and caveats: Later on, an analysis found that several of the most significant clusters appeared to be linked to common viral pathogens, which included parvovirus B19.

This clone was counted between two and nine times. Its antigen is unidentified. Researchers ran the PCR with 60 Vbeta and 13 Jbeta primers. Method: immunoSEQ multiplex PCR; TCRdb's copy keeps in-frame clones and lacks some. Among some 97,000 clones listed, roughly 83% were seen once. The sample consisted of PBMCs. The TCR was taken from a female donor in good health and CMV-seropositive.

CDR3 nucleotides: TGTGCCAGCAGCCCGGGGGGACAGGGGAAGAACGAGCAGTACTTC. Protein: CASSPGGQGKNEQYF. This chain joins TRBV7-2 and TRBJ2-7, with 10 bases fitting TRBD1. J lost 5 bases, V lost 5 bases, and 9 bases had no gene match. The CDR3 loop spans 15 amino acids. Germline V gene data show CDR1 as SGHTA and CDR2 as FQGNSA.